This T cell receptor beta chain originates from a study of vaccination and CD4 T cells after COVID-19. Study-level points and caveats: The cohort comprised relatively few convalescent patients, and no early post-infection timepoints were analyzed.

Comment on this clonotype: What it binds is not known.

The treatment: roughly 10-day PBMC culture with coronavirus spike peptide pools or control peptides (ViraFEST assay). ViraFEST expanded antigen-specific T cells with peptide pools, then sequenced TCRs. Oncomine TCR Beta short-read sequencing was applied to DNA from cultured CD4+ T cells. From the PCR reads, TCRdb called clonotypes with MiXCR, one entry per CDR3 protein. This sample has about 10,000 distinct CDR3 sequences, with 55% to 70% found just once. In germline, CDR1 is SGHDT, CDR2 YYEEEE. This CDR3 contains 12 residues. Trimming took 2 bases from V and 10 from J, leaving 10 bases between them. The source material was CD4+ T cells from blood, cultured in vitro. The receptor's source is a human donor who had recovered from COVID-19. This chain connects TRBV5-6 to TRBJ2-1; no clear D. The CDR3 sequence is CASSLGLYEQFF. The CDR3 nucleotides read TGTGCCAGCAGCTTAGGGTTGTACGAGCAGTTCTTC.